The 23 T cell receptor beta chains below were found in one sample sequenced in a study of neurological immune-mediated disorders. TCRdb independently ran MiXCR on the 5' RACE reads; one entry per CDR3 protein. Among around 46,000 distinct CDR3 sequences, 20% to 30% were seen once, and the ten largest hold roughly a quarter. Sequencing was performed on PBMCs. These TCRs come from a woman between 65 and 79 years old in good health.

There are many counts of this clonotype. The rearrangement joins TRBV9 to TRBJ2-6, with 9 bases identical to TRBD1. The CDR3 is made up of 17 amino acids. The J segment lost 4 bases and the V segment lost 6 bases, leaving 11 bases of the junction unmatched. Germline V gene data show CDR1 as SGDLS and CDR2 as YYNGEE. Here the CDR3 DNA reads TGTGCCAGCAAGGGGGTACAGGGGGCGCTCGGGGCCAACGTCCTGACTTTC. It specifies CASKGVQGALGANVLTF.

This clonotype was seen at least ten times. V is TRBV12-3 or TRBV12-4 and J is TRBJ2-4; D ambiguous. Deletions cut 2 bases from V and 5 bases from J, with 4 bases between. The CDR3 consists of 12 residues. CDR3 sequence: CASSLFENIQYF. The CDR3 nucleotides are TGTGCCAGCAGTTTATTCGAAAACATTCAGTACTTC.

This clonotype has ten or more counts. The V call is TRBV20-1, the J call TRBJ1-2; 8 bases fit TRBD1. Germline CDR1 DFQATT, CDR2 SNEGSKA (reference sequence). The CDR3 is 17 residues long. The V segment lost 6 bases and the J segment 0 bases; nucleotides outside the gene matches: 15. The CDR3 DNA sequence: TGCAGTGCCCCAGAAGCCTGGACAGGGCTTACTAACTATGGCTACACCTTC. This gives the protein CSAPEAWTGLTNYGYTF.

The rearrangement links TRBV12-3 or TRBV12-4 to TRBJ2-7, with a possible D match to TRBD2 (6 bases). CDR3 length: 15 residues. The V and J ends lost 10 bases and 6 bases respectively, with 25 bases between them. CDR3 loop: CATLGNVGGFFEQYF. The CDR3 region has the DNA TGTGCCACCCTGGGGAATGTGGGAGGTTTTTTCGAGCAGTACTTC.

The V gene is TRBV24-1, the J gene TRBJ2-1; D perhaps matches TRBD1 (6 bases). The CDR3 loop spans 14 amino acids. CDR1 is KGHDR, CDR2 SFDVKD, per germline. Deletions cut 5 bases from V and 3 bases from J, with 10 bases between. The CDR3 sequence: CATSGADSYNEQFF. In DNA form, the CDR3 reads TGTGCCACCAGTGGCGCGGACAGCTACAATGAGCAGTTCTTC.

At least ten counts were recorded for this clonotype. The V call is TRBV5-1, the J call TRBJ2-1; TRBD2 agrees at 14 bases. CDR1 SGHRS and CDR2 YFSETQ come from the germline V gene. This CDR3 spans 16 amino acids. V lost 4 bases, J lost 4 bases, and 4 bases stayed unmatched. CDR3 in DNA: TGCGCCAGCAGCCCCGGACTAGCGGGAGGTTACAATGAGCAGTTCTTC. This encodes CASSPGLAGGYNEQFF.

The chain carries TRBV6-5 and TRBJ2-2; D ambiguous. V lost 4 bases and J lost 5, with 5 bases in between. CDR3 size: 12 residues. Germline loops: CDR1 MNHEY, CDR2 SVGAGI. The chain's CDR3 is CASSFKTGELFF. The CDR3 region has the DNA TGTGCCAGCAGTTTTAAGACCGGGGAGCTGTTTTTT.

This clonotype was detected a few times. The rearrangement joins TRBV5-1 to TRBJ2-1; weak D call: TRBD2 (6 bases). From germline, CDR1 is SGHRS and CDR2 YFSETQ. This CDR3 region has 15 residues. Trimming shortened V by 3 bases and J by 0 bases, and 10 bases separated the two germline ends. The CDR3 DNA follows: TGCGCCAGCAGCTCCGTGGGGGGCTCCTACAATGAGCAGTTCTTC. It yields the protein CASSSVGGSYNEQFF. Combining the CDR3 with reference TRBV5-1 and TRBJ2-1 gives the whole variable domain KAGVTQTPRYLIKTRGQQVTLSCSPISGHRSVSWYQQTPGQGLQFLFEYFSETQRNKGNFPGRFSGRQFSNSRSEMNVSTLELGDSALYLCASSSVGGSYNEQFFGPGTRLTVL.

This rearrangement joins TRBV20-1 to TRBJ2-1, with TRBD1 identical over 7 bases. Looked up from germline, CDR1 is DFQATT and CDR2 is SNEGSKA (reference sequence). V shed 0 bases and J 7 bases; nucleotides not matched to a gene: 9. The CDR3 spans 15 residues. The chain's CDR3 is CSARDDRAGGNEQFF. The CDR3 nucleotides are TGCAGTGCTAGAGATGATAGGGCAGGGGGTAATGAGCAGTTCTTC.

The rearrangement uses TRBV4-1 and TRBJ2-7, with 10 bases identical to TRBD1. The CDR3 is made up of 15 amino acids. V was pared by 5 bases and J by 4 bases, with 8 bases of the junction left unmatched. Germline V gene lookup returns CDR1 MGHRA and CDR2 YSYEKL. In DNA, the CDR3 is TGCGCCAGCAGCTGGGGCCAGGACAGGGGGTACGAGCAGTACTTC. It yields the protein CASSWGQDRGYEQYF.

This clonotype occurred many times. The V gene is TRBV20-1, the J gene TRBJ1-5; TRBD1 agrees at 7 bases. J gave up 4 bases and V 5 bases, and 5 bases lay outside the gene matches. The CDR3 runs to 13 residues. Germline values: CDR1 DFQATT, CDR2 SNEGSKA (reference sequence). This chain's CDR3 is CSAPTQGNQPQHF. The CDR3 nucleotides are TGCAGTGCTCCCACACAGGGGAATCAGCCCCAGCATTTT.

This clonotype was observed at least ten times. The chain employs TRBV27 and TRBJ2-2, with D unresolved. V lost 5 bases to trimming and J lost 3 bases, with 7 bases between them. The germline gives CDR1 MNHEY, CDR2 SMNVEV (reference sequence). The CDR3 totals 13 residues. CDR3 DNA sequence: TGTGCCAGCAGTCCCCATTACACCGGGGAGCTGTTTTTT. Its protein is CASSPHYTGELFF.

This clonotype was seen at least ten times. The chain is built from TRBV7-9 and TRBJ2-3; TRBD2 matches at 14 bases. Germline loops: CDR1 SEHNR, CDR2 FQNEAQ (reference sequence). The CDR3 consists of 20 residues. Trimming at V came to 1 base and at J to 0 bases, leaving 9 bases not matched to a gene. The CDR3, as DNA: TGTGCCAGCAGCTTAGTTCTGGGACTAGCGGGAGAAGCTAGCACAGATACGCAGTATTTT. Translated: CASSLVLGLAGEASTDTQYF.

In its sample, this clonotype was seen many times. The chain uses TRBV7-2 and TRBJ2-7; D might be TRBD1 (5 bases). Deletions cut 2 bases from V and 0 bases from J, with 11 bases between. Germline values: CDR1 SGHTA, CDR2 FQGNSA. CDR3 size: 15 residues. The DNA for the CDR3 is TGTGCCAGCAGCTTACTGGGGCCTAGCTCCTACGAGCAGTACTTC. It encodes CASSLLGPSSYEQYF.

This clonotype is a singleton in its sample. The CDR3 DNA is TGCAGCGGCGGACCGCTCCGTTGGACCCAGTACTTC. It translates to CSGGPLRWTQYF. The rearrangement joins TRBV29-1 to TRBJ2-5; D remains unclear. The V end lost 7 bases, the J end lost 7 bases, and 16 bases lay between the germline ends. The CDR3 spans 12 residues. Germline CDR1 is SQVTM and CDR2 is ANQGSEA.

This clonotype occurred many times. The rearrangement joins TRBV7-9 to TRBJ2-1, with 7 bases identical to TRBD2. This CDR3 spans 19 amino acids. Germline-derived CDR1 and CDR2 are SEHNR and FQNEAQ (reference sequence). The V and J ends lost 2 bases and 0 bases, in that order; junction bases with no gene match: 13. The CDR3 nucleotides read TGTGCCAGCAGCTTAATGGGCGGGAGAGGAGGAAGCTCCTACAATGAGCAGTTCTTC. Amino acid sequence: CASSLMGGRGGSSYNEQFF.

The table lists this clonotype with many counts. The chain is built from TRBV12-3 or TRBV12-4 and TRBJ1-4; D uncertain. Trimming removed 6 bases at V and 8 bases at J, with 10 bases between. This CDR3 region has 12 residues. CDR3 coding DNA: TGTGCCAGCAGCCCGGGTTACGAAAAACTGTTTTTT. Residues: CASSPGYEKLFF.

This clonotype was detected many times. The chain carries TRBV7-2 and TRBJ2-5, with D perhaps TRBD2 (5 bases). The CDR3 is made up of 16 amino acids. Trimming removed 1 base from V and 3 bases from J, with 15 bases in between. Germline CDR1 and CDR2: SGHTA and FQGNSA. CDR3 nucleotides: TGTGCCAGCAGCTTAGTAGGGAAGCGGCTCGAAGAGACCCAGTACTTC. It encodes CASSLVGKRLEETQYF.

This clonotype was recorded many times. This sequence joins TRBV5-1 and TRBJ2-7; 7 bases agree with TRBD1. Germline trimming cut 3 bases from V and 8 bases from J; bases unmatched to any gene: 11. The CDR3 totals 14 residues. CDR1 is SGHRS and CDR2 is YFSETQ in the germline V gene. The CDR3 DNA reads as TGCGCCAGCAGCTCGTCCGGGACAGAAACCAAGCAGTACTTC. Amino acid sequence: CASSSSGTETKQYF.

This clonotype has a handful of counts. This chain connects TRBV5-1 to TRBJ1-1, with D unclear. V dropped 4 bases and J dropped 1 base, with 17 bases sitting between them. The germline V gene has CDR1 SGHRS and CDR2 YFSETQ. The CDR3 runs 16 residues. The CDR3 nucleotides are TGCGCCAGCAGCCGGGGAACAATCACTCAGAACACTGAAGCTTTCTTT. It yields the protein CASSRGTITQNTEAFF.

This clonotype occurred many times. The chain links TRBV20-1 to TRBJ2-7; 12 bases line up with TRBD1. CDR1 and CDR2 from the germline V gene are DFQATT and SNEGSKA (reference sequence). The CDR3 has 14 residues. Trimming cost V 6 bases and J 9 bases; bases outside gene matches: 12. CDR3 sequence reads: CSAYSTGQGAMQYF. CDR3 DNA sequence: TGCAGTGCCTACAGCACGGGACAGGGGGCGATGCAGTACTTC.

This clonotype was observed many times. The chain is built from TRBV10-3 and TRBJ1-2; D is perhaps TRBD1 (5 bases). Trimming stripped 6 bases from V and 2 bases from J, with 10 bases between. The CDR3 contains 13 residues. Germline-derived CDR1 and CDR2 are ENHRY and SYGVKD. The CDR3 protein is CAISPGQNYGYTF. The CDR3 region has the DNA TGTGCCATCAGCCCGGGGCAGAACTATGGCTACACCTTC.

This clonotype has ten or more counts. V gene TRBV20-1 combines with J gene TRBJ2-3; D ambiguous. The V gene lost 6 bases and the J gene lost 0 bases, with 10 bases spanning the gap. The CDR3 runs to 13 residues. Germline loops: CDR1 DFQATT, CDR2 SNEGSKA (reference sequence). The CDR3 DNA is TGCAGTGCGTCGGATCCTAGCACAGATACGCAGTATTTT. Translated, it gives CSASDPSTDTQYF.